This TCR beta chain was sequenced for a study of blood T cell repertoires in COVID-19. About the study: The United States, Italy and Spain were the sources of the acute and convalescent COVID-19 samples. T cells, B-cell-depleted T cells, or PBMCs supplied cDNA or gDNA.

Per the original methods: Reference gene primers were amplified, and this amplification served to estimate nucleated cell counts. Assay used: immunoSEQ multiplex PCR; TCRdb lists only in-frame clones, some missing. That table furnishes V, J and clone size, whereas the DNA furnished D and trimming. The sample has 150,000 or so clones, approximately 78% seen once. Germline V gene data show CDR1 as SGHNT and CDR2 as YYREEE (reference sequence). CDR3 length: 15 residues. After removal of 4 bases from V and 0 bases from J, the junction contained 7 bases not matched to a gene. The sample was peripheral blood. This TCR was recovered from a man aged 80 or over with acute or convalescent COVID-19. The chain has TRBV5-4 and TRBJ2-7; 7 positions agree with TRBD1. The CDR3 coding sequence is TGTGCCAGCAGCGAGGACAGGTATAACTCCTACGAGCAGTACGTC. Translating it yields CASSEDRYNSYEQYV.